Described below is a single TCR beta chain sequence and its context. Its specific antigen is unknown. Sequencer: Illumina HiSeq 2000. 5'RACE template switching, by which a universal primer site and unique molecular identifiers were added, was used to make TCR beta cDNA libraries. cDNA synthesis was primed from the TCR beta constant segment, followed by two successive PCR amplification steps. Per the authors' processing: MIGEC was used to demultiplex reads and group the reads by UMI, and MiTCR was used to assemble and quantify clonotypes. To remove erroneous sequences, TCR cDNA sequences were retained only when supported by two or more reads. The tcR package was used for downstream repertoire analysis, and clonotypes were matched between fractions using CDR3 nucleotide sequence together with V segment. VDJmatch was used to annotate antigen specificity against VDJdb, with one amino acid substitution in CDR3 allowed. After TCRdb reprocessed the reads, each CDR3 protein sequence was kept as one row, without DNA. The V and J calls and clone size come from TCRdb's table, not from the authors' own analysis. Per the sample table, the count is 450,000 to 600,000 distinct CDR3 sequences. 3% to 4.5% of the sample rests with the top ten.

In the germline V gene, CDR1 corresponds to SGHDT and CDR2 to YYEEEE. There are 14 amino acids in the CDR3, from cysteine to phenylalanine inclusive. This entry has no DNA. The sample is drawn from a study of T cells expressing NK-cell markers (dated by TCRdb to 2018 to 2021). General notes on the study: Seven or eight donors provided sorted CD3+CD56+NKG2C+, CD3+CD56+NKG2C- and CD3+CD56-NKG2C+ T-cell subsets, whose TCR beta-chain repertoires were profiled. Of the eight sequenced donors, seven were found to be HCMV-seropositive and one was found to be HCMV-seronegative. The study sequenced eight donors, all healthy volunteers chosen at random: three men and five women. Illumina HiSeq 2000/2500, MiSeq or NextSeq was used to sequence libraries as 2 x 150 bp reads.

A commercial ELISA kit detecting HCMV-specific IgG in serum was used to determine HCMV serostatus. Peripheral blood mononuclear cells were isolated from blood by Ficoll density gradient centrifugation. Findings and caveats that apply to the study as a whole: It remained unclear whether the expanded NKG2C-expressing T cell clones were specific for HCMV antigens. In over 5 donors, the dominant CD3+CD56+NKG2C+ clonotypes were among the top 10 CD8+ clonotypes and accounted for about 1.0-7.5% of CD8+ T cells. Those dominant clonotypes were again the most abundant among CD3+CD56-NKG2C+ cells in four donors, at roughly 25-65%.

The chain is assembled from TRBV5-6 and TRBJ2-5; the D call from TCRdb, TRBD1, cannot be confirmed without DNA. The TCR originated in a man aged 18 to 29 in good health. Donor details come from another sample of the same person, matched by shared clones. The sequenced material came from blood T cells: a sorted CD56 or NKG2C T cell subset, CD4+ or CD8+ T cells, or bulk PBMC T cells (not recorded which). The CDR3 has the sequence CASSLQGNSETQYF.